This T cell receptor beta chain is from a study of shared clonotypes between healthy human individuals. J lost 4 bases, V lost 0 bases, and 0 bases had no gene match. This CDR3 spans 15 amino acids. CDR1 is MNHNY, CDR2 SVGAGI, per germline (reference sequence). Assay used: immunoSEQ multiplex PCR; TCRdb lists only in-frame clones, some missing. Of 950,000 to 1,100,000 clones listed, around 76% are singletons. The specimen sequenced was memory CD4+ T cells sorted from blood. Noted subset: CD45RA-negative fraction. The rearrangement joins TRBV6-6 to TRBJ2-1; 10 nucleotides line up with TRBD2. The origin of this receptor is a man in his late teens or twenties in good health. The CDR3 loop reads CASSYSSGRYNEQFF. CDR3 nucleotides: TGTGCCAGCAGTTACTCTAGCGGGAGGTACAATGAGCAGTTCTTC.